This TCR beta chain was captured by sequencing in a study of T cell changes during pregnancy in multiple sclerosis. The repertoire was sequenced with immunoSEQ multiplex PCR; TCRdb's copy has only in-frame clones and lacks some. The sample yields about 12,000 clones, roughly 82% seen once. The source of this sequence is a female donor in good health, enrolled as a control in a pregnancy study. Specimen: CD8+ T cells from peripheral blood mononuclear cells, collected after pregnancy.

In nucleotides, the CDR3 is TGTGCCAGCAGCTTAGCGCACGGGTACGATCAGCCCCAGCATTTT. It is translated as CASSLAHGYDQPQHF. The rearrangement uses TRBV7-9 and TRBJ1-5; no clear D. The CDR3 runs 15 residues. V lost 0 bases to trimming and J lost 5 bases, with 11 bases between them. CDR1 and CDR2 (germline): SEHNR, FQNEAQ (reference sequence).